The T cell receptor beta chain under discussion was sequenced for a study of T cell responses to AZD1222 COVID-19 vaccine. The method was immunoSEQ multiplex PCR; TCRdb's version includes in-frame clones alone and lacks a portion of them. The sample yields some 50,000 clones, 84% seen once. CDR3 length: 11 residues. Germline V gene sequence: CDR1 GTSNPN, CDR2 SVGIG (reference sequence). V lost 1 base and J 3 bases, leaving 1 base between the germline ends. A remark on this clone: Its antigen is not identified.

Whole-study findings and limits: Within unmutated variant regions lay the reported targets of nearly half of spike-specific TCRs.

Sequencing was performed on peripheral blood, taken on day 0 of AZD1222 vaccination. The receptor was derived from an adult in good health. The J gene is TRBJ2-1, the V gene TRBV30; D call uncertain. The CDR3 reads CAWSDYNEQFF. CDR3 nucleotide sequence: TGTGCCTGGAGTGACTACAATGAGCAGTTCTTC.